This T cell receptor beta chain was sequenced in a study of blood T cell repertoires in COVID-19. Study details: T cells, B-cell-depleted T cells, or PBMCs supplied cDNA or gDNA.

It was during active infection that Seattle patients were enrolled and then longitudinally followed. Original analysis: Amplification with reference gene primers provided the estimates of nucleated cell counts. The repertoire was sequenced with immunoSEQ multiplex PCR; TCRdb's copy has only in-frame clones and lacks some. The V and J calls and the clone size are those of that table, but D and trimming were determined from the DNA. The data show about 170,000 clones, with roughly 82% seen just once and 5.5% to 7.5% held by the top ten. Germline loops: CDR1 SGHNT, CDR2 YYREEE (reference sequence). Unmatched junction bases numbered 10, after V lost 4 bases and J lost 7 bases. This CDR3 contains 16 residues.

The clonotype originates from a woman in her thirties or forties with COVID-19, enrolled during active disease. The V gene is TRBV5-4, the J gene TRBJ2-7, with TRBD2 matching 14 bases. Input material: peripheral blood. The CDR3, as DNA: TGTGCCAGCAGCCCACGGACTAGCGGGAGGATATCGGAGCAGTACTTC. Its protein product is CASSPRTSGRISEQYF.